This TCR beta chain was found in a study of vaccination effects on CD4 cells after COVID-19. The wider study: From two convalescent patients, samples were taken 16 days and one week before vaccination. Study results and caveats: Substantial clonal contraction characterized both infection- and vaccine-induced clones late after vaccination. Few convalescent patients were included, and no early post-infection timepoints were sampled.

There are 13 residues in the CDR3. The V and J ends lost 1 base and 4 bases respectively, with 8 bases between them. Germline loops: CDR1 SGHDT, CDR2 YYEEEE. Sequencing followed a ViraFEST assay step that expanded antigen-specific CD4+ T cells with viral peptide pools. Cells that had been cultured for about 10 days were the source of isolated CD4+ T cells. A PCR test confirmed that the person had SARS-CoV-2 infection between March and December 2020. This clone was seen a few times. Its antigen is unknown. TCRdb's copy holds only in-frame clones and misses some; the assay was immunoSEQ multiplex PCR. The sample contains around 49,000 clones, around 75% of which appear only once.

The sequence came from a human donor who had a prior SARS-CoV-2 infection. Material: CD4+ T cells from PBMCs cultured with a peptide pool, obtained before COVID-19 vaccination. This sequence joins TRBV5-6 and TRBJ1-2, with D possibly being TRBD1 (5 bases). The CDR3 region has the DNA TGTGCCAGCAGCTTGAGGGGTACCTATGGCTACACCTTC. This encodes CASSLRGTYGYTF. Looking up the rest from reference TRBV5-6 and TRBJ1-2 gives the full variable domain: DAGVTQSPTHLIKTRGQQVTLRCSPKSGHDTVSWYQQALGQGPQFIFQYYEEEERQRGNFPDRFSGHQFPNYSSELNVNALLLGDSALYLCASSLRGTYGYTFGSGTRLTVV.